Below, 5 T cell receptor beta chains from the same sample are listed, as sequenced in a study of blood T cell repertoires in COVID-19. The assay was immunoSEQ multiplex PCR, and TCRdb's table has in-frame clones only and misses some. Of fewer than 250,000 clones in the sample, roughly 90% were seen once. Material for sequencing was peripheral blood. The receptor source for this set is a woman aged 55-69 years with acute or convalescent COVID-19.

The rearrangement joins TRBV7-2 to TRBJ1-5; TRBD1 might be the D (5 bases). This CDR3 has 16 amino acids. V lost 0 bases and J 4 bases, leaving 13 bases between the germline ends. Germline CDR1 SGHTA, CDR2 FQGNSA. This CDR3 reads CASSLAGGALNQPQHF. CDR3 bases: TGTGCCAGCAGCTTAGCGGGAGGGGCTCTGAATCAGCCCCAGCATTTT.

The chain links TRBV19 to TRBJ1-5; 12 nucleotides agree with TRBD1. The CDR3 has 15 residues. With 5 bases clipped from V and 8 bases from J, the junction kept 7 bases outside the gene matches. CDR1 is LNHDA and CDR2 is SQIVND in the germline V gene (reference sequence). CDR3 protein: CASSPGTGGFEPQHF. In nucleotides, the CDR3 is TGTGCCAGTAGTCCAGGGACAGGGGGCTTCGAGCCCCAGCATTTT.

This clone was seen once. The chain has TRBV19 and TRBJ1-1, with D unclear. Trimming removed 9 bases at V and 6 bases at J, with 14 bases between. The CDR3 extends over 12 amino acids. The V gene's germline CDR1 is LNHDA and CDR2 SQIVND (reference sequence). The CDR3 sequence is CASRAGGSEAFF. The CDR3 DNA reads TGTGCCAGCCGTGCCGGCGGATCTGAAGCTTTCTTT.

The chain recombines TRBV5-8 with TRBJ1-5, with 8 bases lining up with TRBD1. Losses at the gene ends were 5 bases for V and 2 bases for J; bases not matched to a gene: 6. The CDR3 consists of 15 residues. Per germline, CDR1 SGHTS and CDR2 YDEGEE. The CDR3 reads CASRRQGSGNQPQHF. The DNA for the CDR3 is TGTGCCAGCAGGCGACAGGGGTCGGGCAATCAGCCCCAGCATTTT.

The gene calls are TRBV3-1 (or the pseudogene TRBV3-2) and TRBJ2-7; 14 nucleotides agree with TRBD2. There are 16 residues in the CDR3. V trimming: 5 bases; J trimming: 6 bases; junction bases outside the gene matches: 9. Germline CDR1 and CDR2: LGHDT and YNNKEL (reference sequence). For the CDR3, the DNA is TGTGCCAGCAGCTTAAGACTAGCGGGAGGGCCGAGCGAGCAGTACTTC. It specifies CASSLRLAGGPSEQYF.